These 20 T cell receptor beta chains were sequenced from one sample in a study of low-dose radiotherapy and immunotherapy resistance in tumors. Specified time point: after trial treatment. The treatment is: LDRT plus nivolumab, ipilimumab, low-dose cyclophosphamide and aspirin (RACIN trial). Covering alpha and beta chains, TRAV- and TRBV-specific primers were used for the first-strand cDNA. TCR amplification ran approximately 20 PCR cycles using constant-region and V-primer adapter primers. TCRdb ran MiXCR on the reads and lists one entry per CDR3 protein. The sample consists of some 94,000 distinct CDR3 sequences, roughly 20% of them appearing once. The specimen was PBMCs, collected after low-dose radiotherapy plus immunotherapy. The receptors here all came from a female donor with ovarian cancer.

This clonotype has a count of ten or more. The CDR3 loop reads CASSEALAGRQYF. CDR3 coding DNA: TGTGCCAGCAGTGAAGCATTAGCGGGGCGTCAGTACTTC. The chain uses TRBV2 and TRBJ2-4; 8 bases align to TRBD2. The CDR3 contains 13 residues. Per the germline V gene, CDR1 is SNHLY and CDR2 is FYNNEI. Germline trimming cut 0 bases from V and 12 bases from J; bases unmatched to any gene: 4.

The chain couples TRBV5-1 to TRBJ2-7; D may be TRBD1 or TRBD2 (5 bases each). Germline assignment: CDR1 SGHRS and CDR2 YFSETQ. The germline V and J ends were trimmed by 0 bases and 5 bases, with 21 bases remaining between them. This CDR3 has 17 amino acids. CDR3 residues: CASSLGGGWGLFDEQYF. The CDR3 nucleotides are TGCGCCAGCAGCTTGGGGGGCGGTTGGGGGTTGTTCGACGAGCAGTACTTC.

Details on this clonotype: One base separates it from a far larger clone, so it is likely a read error. This chain joins TRBV5-8 and TRBJ2-1; 9 nucleotides align to TRBD1. The CDR3 spans 17 residues. Germline CDR1 SGHTS, CDR2 YDEGEE. In DNA, the CDR3 is TGTGCCTGCAGCTTAGGGGTCGGGACAGGGTCCTACAATGAGCAGTTCTTC. Protein product: CACSLGVGTGSYNEQFF. Full variable domain (remainder filled in from reference TRBV5-8 and TRBJ2-1): EAGVTQSPTHLIKTRGQQATLRCSPISGHTSVYWYQQALGLGLQFLLWYDEGEERNRGNFPPRFSGRQFPNYSSELNVNALELEDSALYLCACSLGVGTGSYNEQFFGPGTRLTVL.

This sequence joins TRBV6-2 or TRBV6-3 and TRBJ2-1; 11 bases align to TRBD2. The CDR3 spans 14 residues. Germline V gene sequence: CDR1 MNHEY, CDR2 SVGEGT. The V and J ends lost 4 bases and 6 bases, in that order; junction bases with no gene match: 2. CDR3 in DNA: TGTGCCAGCAGTTTAGCGGGAGGGATCAATGAGCAGTTCTTC. It encodes CASSLAGGINEQFF.

This clonotype occurred many times. The chain combines TRBV13 with TRBJ1-2; 10 bases match TRBD1. The CDR3 totals 21 residues. Germline lookup yields CDR1 PRHDT and CDR2 FYEKMQ (reference sequence). V shed 5 bases, J shed 4 bases, and the junction held 25 bases outside the gene matches. This chain's CDR3 is CASSRGTGVGLSRTSTYGYTF. CDR3 nucleotide sequence: TGTGCCAGCAGCCGGGGGACAGGGGTCGGGCTCAGCCGAACCTCCACCTATGGCTACACCTTC.

This clonotype has ten or more counts. The chain combines TRBV5-1 with TRBJ1-6; 8 bases align to TRBD1. V was pared by 3 bases and J by 7 bases, with 3 bases of the junction left unmatched. Germline V gives CDR1 SGHRS, CDR2 YFSETQ. The CDR3 sequence is 14 residues long. Here the CDR3 reads CASSSGQANSPLHF. In DNA form, the CDR3 reads TGCGCCAGCAGCTCGGGACAGGCCAATTCACCCCTCCACTTT. Full variable domain (rest looked up from reference TRBV5-1 and TRBJ1-6): KAGVTQTPRYLIKTRGQQVTLSCSPISGHRSVSWYQQTPGQGLQFLFEYFSETQRNKGNFPGRFSGRQFSNSRSEMNVSTLELGDSALYLCASSSGQANSPLHFGNGTRLTVT.

To note about this clonotype: Germline is not matched at one junction end, which may reflect a read error. V gene TRBV5-5 combines with J gene TRBJ2-7, with D tentatively TRBD1 or TRBD2 (6 bases each). CDR1 and CDR2 from the germline V gene are SGHKS and YYEKEE (reference sequence). CDR3 length equals 15 residues. In nucleotides, the CDR3 is TGCGCCAGCAGGGTCGGGACCGGGGGCAATGGCGAGCAGTACTTC. It is translated as CASRVGTGGNGEQYF.

The chain has TRBV28 and TRBJ2-3; weak D call: TRBD1 (5 bases). CDR1 is MDHEN, CDR2 SYDVKM, per germline. This CDR3 region has 15 residues. The ends were cut back, 6 bases at V and 3 bases at J, with 16 bases in the middle. The chain's CDR3 is CASSNDRGSTDTQYF. CDR3 DNA sequence: TGTGCCAGCAGCAACGACAGAGGTAGTACAGATACGCAGTATTTT. Using reference TRBV28 and TRBJ2-3 for the parts outside the CDR3, the full variable domain is DVKVTQSSRYLVKRTGEKVFLECVQDMDHENMFWYRQDPGLGLRLIYFSYDVKMKEKGDIPEGYSVSREKKERFSLILESASTNQTSMYLCASSNDRGSTDTQYFGPGTRLTVL.

The sample holds many counts of this clonotype. V is TRBV25-1 and J is TRBJ2-5; 7 bases are a match to TRBD2. The germline CDR1 and CDR2 sequences are MGHDK and SYGVNS. This CDR3 is 15 amino acids long. J gave up 4 bases and V 4 bases, and 9 bases lay outside the gene matches. Here the CDR3 reads CASSASRASGETQYF. CDR3 coding DNA: TGTGCCAGCAGTGCCTCCAGGGCTAGCGGAGAGACCCAGTACTTC.

The sample holds many counts of this clonotype. The genes are TRBV12-3 or TRBV12-4 and TRBJ2-3; 12 nucleotides agree with TRBD2. This CDR3 contains 19 residues. V was pared by 5 bases and J by 1 base, with 13 bases of the junction left unmatched. This CDR3 reads CASSPPGLAGLKGTDTQYF. The CDR3 DNA sequence: TGTGCCAGCAGTCCCCCGGGACTAGCGGGCTTAAAGGGCACAGATACGCAGTATTTT.

This clonotype was seen many times. J is TRBJ2-7 and V is TRBV14, with D unclear. The CDR3 runs 8 residues. CDR1 SGHDN and CDR2 FVKESK come from the germline V gene. CDR3 coding DNA: TGTGCCAGCAGCCATGATATGGTC. This translates into CASSHDMV.

Ten or more counts support this clonotype. The chain couples TRBV30 to TRBJ1-2; TRBD1 is a possible D gene (5 bases). Trimming cost V 2 bases and J 4 bases, with 11 bases left between them. The CDR3 runs 13 residues. Germline V CDR1 and CDR2: GTSNPN, SVGIG (reference sequence). DNA for the CDR3: TGTGCCTGGAGTCCCGCGACAGTCTATGGCTACACCTTC. Translated, it gives CAWSPATVYGYTF.

The V and J genes are TRBV5-8 and TRBJ1-3, with a tentative D call TRBD1 (6 bases). The CDR3 is made up of 14 amino acids. Trimming took 1 base from V and 5 from J, leaving 10 bases between them. CDR1 and CDR2 from the germline V gene are SGHTS and YDEGEE. The chain's CDR3 is CASSLRGGRNTIYF. CDR3 DNA sequence: TGTGCCAGCAGCTTGAGAGGGGGGCGAAACACCATATATTTT. Together with reference TRBV5-8 and TRBJ1-3, the CDR3 gives the full variable domain: EAGVTQSPTHLIKTRGQQATLRCSPISGHTSVYWYQQALGLGLQFLLWYDEGEERNRGNFPPRFSGRQFPNYSSELNVNALELEDSALYLCASSLRGGRNTIYFGEGSWLTVV.

This clonotype was counted many times. The CDR3 DNA sequence: TGTGCAAGCGGGGAGCTCGCTAAGCAGTACTTC. Translating gives CASGELAKQYF. The gene calls are TRBV27 and TRBJ2-7, with 7 bases identical to TRBD2. Germline V CDR1 and CDR2: MNHEY, SMNVEV (reference sequence). The CDR3 loop spans 11 amino acids.

The chain links TRBV14 to TRBJ2-3; D perhaps matches TRBD1 (5 bases). Germline CDR1 and CDR2: SGHDN and FVKESK. CDR3 length: 14 residues. The ends were cut back, 9 bases at V and 2 bases at J, with 15 bases in the middle. CDR3 protein: CARPTDFFTDTQYF. DNA of the CDR3: TGTGCCAGACCGACAGATTTCTTCACAGATACGCAGTATTTT.

CDR3 nucleotide sequence: TGTGCCACCAGCTCCCGCAGGGGGCAGGGCAATCAGCCCCAGCATTTT. Its translation is CATSSRRGQGNQPQHF. V is TRBV15 and J is TRBJ1-5; 8 positions match TRBD1. The CDR3 runs to 16 residues. Unmatched junction bases numbered 8, after V lost 5 bases and J lost 2 bases. The germline V gene has CDR1 LNHNV and CDR2 YYDKDF (reference sequence).

This clonotype showed up many times. The chain combines TRBV5-1 with TRBJ1-2, with D perhaps TRBD1 (6 bases). Germline lookup yields CDR1 SGHRS and CDR2 YFSETQ. The V end was cut by 4 bases, the J end by 4 bases, with 17 bases between. The CDR3 has 15 amino acids. CDR3 sequence: CASSEGHLSSYGYTF. CDR3 nucleotides: TGCGCCAGCAGCGAGGGACACCTCTCGTCCTATGGCTACACCTTC.

The sample holds many counts of this clonotype. The chain has TRBV4-1 and TRBJ2-1; 7 bases fit TRBD2. The germline V gene has CDR1 MGHRA and CDR2 YSYEKL. Trimming removed 2 bases from V and 1 base from J; junction bases left unmatched: 2. The CDR3 spans 15 residues. CDR3 protein: CASSQNGGSYNEQFF. DNA of the CDR3: TGCGCCAGCAGCCAAAACGGGGGGTCCTACAATGAGCAGTTCTTC.

This clonotype was counted at least ten times. The chain links TRBV29-1 to TRBJ1-2; D call uncertain. The V end was cut by 3 bases, the J end by 0 bases, with 8 bases between. This CDR3 contains 13 residues. Germline V gene lookup returns CDR1 SQVTM and CDR2 ANQGSEA. CDR3 DNA sequence: TGCAGCGTTGAGTACCCAGCTAACTATGGCTACACCTTC. Amino acid sequence: CSVEYPANYGYTF.

The chain has TRBV6-2 or TRBV6-3 and TRBJ2-3, with D perhaps matching TRBD2 (6 bases). Trimming removed 0 bases from V and 1 base from J, with 17 bases in between. There are 18 residues in the CDR3. Germline V gene lookup returns CDR1 MNHEY and CDR2 SVGEGT. CDR3 DNA sequence: TGTGCCAGCAGTTACTCGTCCGTACTAGCAGCCGGCACAGATACGCAGTATTTT. Translating it yields CASSYSSVLAAGTDTQYF.